A selection of T cell receptor beta chains follows, all from one sample in a study of T-cell memory formation after mild COVID-19. TCRdb analysed the 5' RACE reads with MiXCR anew, one entry per CDR3 protein. The repertoire includes about 400,000 distinct CDR3 sequences, roughly an eighth of them detected once, and around a fifth sits in the top ten. The specimen sequenced was PBMCs or a T cell subset sorted from them (not recorded which). These TCRs come from a man between 18 and 35 years old who had mild COVID-19 (a few samples of this study predate the infection). Cell type and time point are not known. Both conserved end residues are part of each CDR3. A D gene is named only where the DNA matches it firmly. Rows may omit the clone size; those that give it use once, few, many or a size class.

TRBV14	.	.	TRBJ2-1	TGTGCCAGCAGCCAAGAGCAGGGTCTCCCCTACAATGAGCAGTTCTTC	CASSQEQGLPYNEQFF
TRBV24-1	.	.	TRBJ2-6	TGTGCCACCAGAGGGTCCGACAACGTCCTGACTTTC	CATRGSDNVLTF
TRBV20-1	.	.	TRBJ2-5	TGCAGTGCTGAAGGCCCTCCAGCACGCTCTTCAGAGACCCAGTACTTC	CSAEGPPARSSETQYF
TRBV12-3/TRBV12-4	.	TRBD1	TRBJ1-3	TGTGCCAGCGGAGGGGGCAGGGGAAACACCATATATTTT	CASGGGRGNTIYF
TRBV24-1	.	.	TRBJ1-2	TGTGCCACCAGTGCGAGGGGGGCCCATGGCTACACCTTC	CATSARGAHGYTF
TRBV13	few	TRBD1	TRBJ2-3	TGTGCCAGCAGCTCCACCGAGGGACAGGGTATTGCAGATACGCAGTATTTT	CASSSTEGQGIADTQYF
TRBV27	.	TRBD1	TRBJ1-5	TGTGCCAGCAGTCTAGGGACAGGGGTAGGTCAGCCCCAGCATTTT	CASSLGTGVGQPQHF
TRBV4-3	few	TRBD2	TRBJ2-2	TGCGCCAGCAGCCACCCCACCCTAGCGGGGTTATGGGCCGGGGAGCTGTTTTTT	CASSHPTLAGLWAGELFF
TRBV20-1	.	.	TRBJ1-2	TGCAGTGCAGTGGCCGGGACAACGGAGCACTATGGCTACACCTTC	CSAVAGTTEHYGYTF
TRBV7-9	few	.	TRBJ1-5	TGTGCCAGCAGCTTAAATGTGGCGCGGCAGGGTGATCGGCCCCAGCATTTT	CASSLNVARQGDRPQHF
TRBV6-2/TRBV6-3	.	.	TRBJ1-2	TGTGCCAGCAGAGTCCTCGAGGGAGTCTATGGCTACACCTTC	CASRVLEGVYGYTF
TRBV12-3/TRBV12-4	few	.	TRBJ2-1	TGTGCCAGCAGTTTCGGCAGTGGTGAGCAGTTCTTC	CASSFGSGEQFF
TRBV29-1	few	.	TRBJ2-3	TGCAGCGTTCAACCGGAGAACACAGATACGCAGTATTTT	CSVQPENTDTQYF
TRBV5-5	few	.	TRBJ1-3	TGTGCCAGCAGCTTGGAGGGGTCGGACACCATATATTTT	CASSLEGSDTIYF
TRBV6-5	many	.	TRBJ1-4	TGTGCCAGCAGTTACATCTCCGGGATTTCACTGTTTTTT	CASSYISGISLFF
TRBV5-1	.	TRBD2	TRBJ2-3	TGCGCCAGCAGCCGGGACGGGGGGGTCACAGATACGCAGTATTTT	CASSRDGGVTDTQYF
TRBV7-3	.	TRBD1	TRBJ2-7	TGTGCCAGCAGCTTATGGGGGGGACAGGGAGACGAGCAGTACTTC	CASSLWGGQGDEQYF
TRBV4-1	many	.	TRBJ2-5	TGCGCCAGCAGCCAAGTAGAACAAGAGACCCAGTACTTC	CASSQVEQETQYF
TRBV7-2	few	TRBD1	TRBJ2-1	TGTGCCAGCAGCCCCGGGACAGGGGGCTTTAATGAGCAGTTCTTC	CASSPGTGGFNEQFF
TRBV19	.	TRBD2	TRBJ2-1	TGTGCCAGTAGTAGCATGGGACTAGCGGGGGATGAGCAGTTCTTC	CASSSMGLAGDEQFF
TRBV6-2/TRBV6-3	few	TRBD1	TRBJ1-1	TGTGCCAGCACAGGGACAGGGAACACTGAAGCTTTCTTT	CASTGTGNTEAFF
TRBV21-1	few	.	TRBJ1-2	TGTGCCAGCAGCCCCGACCTCACCGACGGCGGCTACACCTTC	CASSPDLTDGGYTF
TRBV6-5	few	.	TRBJ2-1	TGTGCCAGCAGTTACTACCCGGGGGGCAGGAATGAGCAGTTCTTC	CASSYYPGGRNEQFF
TRBV15	many	.	TRBJ2-3	TGTGCCACCAGCAGAGAGGGGGATACGCAGTATTTT	CATSREGDTQYF
TRBV18	few	.	TRBJ2-3	TGTGCCAGCTCACCAGACCTGGGCACAGATACGCAGTATTTT	CASSPDLGTDTQYF
TRBV12-3/TRBV12-4	many	.	TRBJ2-1	TGTGCCAGCAGTTTCGGCAGCGACTCCTACAATGAGCAGTTCTTC	CASSFGSDSYNEQFF
TRBV12-3/TRBV12-4	many	.	TRBJ2-1	TGTGCCAGCAGTTCCTCCAATGAGCAGTTCTTC	CASSSSNEQFF
TRBV7-2	few	TRBD2	TRBJ2-7	TGTGCCAGCAGCCCTGGGGGGGACCCAGCGCTCTACGAGCAGTACTTC	CASSPGGDPALYEQYF
TRBV28	few	.	TRBJ1-4	TGTGCCAGCAGTTCCTCCGGGGTGGGGGCGCCTAATGAAAAACTGTTTTTT	CASSSSGVGAPNEKLFF
TRBV4-3	.	.	TRBJ2-1	TGCGCCAGCAGCCAGCCTAGCGTGGGAGACTACAATGAGCAGTTCTTC	CASSQPSVGDYNEQFF
TRBV20-1	few	.	TRBJ2-5	TGCAGTGCTAGAGTGACCGGTTCCCAAGAGACCCAGTACTTC	CSARVTGSQETQYF
TRBV20-1	.	.	TRBJ1-1	TGCAGTGCTAGAGATCGGGGCAGGGGGAACACTGAAGCTTTCTTT	CSARDRGRGNTEAFF
TRBV20-1	many	TRBD2	TRBJ2-7	TGCAGTGCTAGAGGCCCTAGCGGGGGGGCCGGCGAGCAGTACTTC	CSARGPSGGAGEQYF
TRBV11-2	.	.	TRBJ1-2	TGTGCCAGCAGCTTAGGAGGCGCAGGGGCGAGGGGCTACACCTTC	CASSLGGAGARGYTF
TRBV9	.	TRBD2	TRBJ2-2	TGTGCCAGCTCAGGGACTACTAACACCGGGGAGCTGTTTTTT	CASSGTTNTGELFF
TRBV5-1	many	.	TRBJ2-1	TGCGCCAGCAGCCAGCGGGGGGGGACAGGGAATGAGCAGTTCTTC	CASSQRGGTGNEQFF
TRBV5-4	many	TRBD2	TRBJ2-2	TGTGCCAGCAGCAAAAGCGGGGGGTCCACCGGGGAGCTGTTTTTT	CASSKSGGSTGELFF
TRBV7-9	many	.	TRBJ1-2	TGTGCCAGCAGCTTTTCGGAAACGAGGGGCTACACCTTC	CASSFSETRGYTF
TRBV12-3/TRBV12-4	.	.	TRBJ2-7	TGTGCCAGCAGTTTGGGGGATGAGGGGTCCTACGAGCAGTACTTC	CASSLGDEGSYEQYF
TRBV5-1	many	.	TRBJ2-3	TGCGCCAGCAGCCTCGAGGGAGATACGCAGTATTTT	CASSLEGDTQYF
TRBV18	few	.	TRBJ1-2	TGTGCCAGCTCACCAGGAGAAAGTCCAGGGGGCTACACCTTC	CASSPGESPGGYTF
TRBV12-3/TRBV12-4	medium-sized	TRBD2	TRBJ2-1	TGTGCCAGCAGTTTCCTCGCGGGGGGGCCTTACAATGAGCAGTTCTTC	CASSFLAGGPYNEQFF
TRBV7-9	.	TRBD2	TRBJ2-1	TGTGCCAGCTCTAAGCAAGGACTAGCGGATAGGGGTGAGCAGTTCTTC	CASSKQGLADRGEQFF
TRBV5-1	many	TRBD2	TRBJ2-1	TGTGCCAGCAGCCCGGGACTAGCGGATTACAATGAGCAGTTCTTC	CASSPGLADYNEQFF
TRBV4-3	.	.	TRBJ1-1	TGCGCCAGCAGCCAAGACAGGGGTATGAACACTGAAGCTTTCTTT	CASSQDRGMNTEAFF
TRBV4-3	few	.	TRBJ2-1	TGCGCCAGCAGCCAAGTTCTAGCTCCCGATGAGCAGTTCTTC	CASSQVLAPDEQFF
TRBV5-4	.	.	TRBJ1-1	TGTGCCAGCAGCTTACCCCCCCCCTCAAGGGCTTTCTTT	CASSLPPPSRAFF
TRBV7-9	many	TRBD1	TRBJ2-1	TGTGCCAGCTTTGAGGGGGCCCCCTACAATGAGCAGTTCTTC	CASFEGAPYNEQFF
TRBV9	few	.	TRBJ1-6	TGTGCCAGCAGCGTATTCGAGGGTTCACCCCTCCACTTT	CASSVFEGSPLHF
TRBV12-3/TRBV12-4	few	TRBD1	TRBJ2-5	TGTGCCAGCGGGACAGCTCAAGAGACCCAGTACTTC	CASGTAQETQYF
TRBV10-2	once	.	TRBJ2-7	TGCGCCAGAAGAGCTCCGGGACCATCGAACGAGCAGTACTTC	CARRAPGPSNEQYF
TRBV15	.	.	TRBJ1-6	TGTGCCACCAGCAGAGATTCGGGTTTCGATTCACCCCTCCACTTT	CATSRDSGFDSPLHF
TRBV13	.	.	TRBJ2-7	TGTGCCAGCAGCTTAGAACGCCCGGGTGCTAGCTCCTACGAGCAGTACTTC	CASSLERPGASSYEQYF
TRBV7-9	.	TRBD1	TRBJ2-3	TGTGCCAGCAGCCAGACAGGGTATGGCACAGATACGCAGTATTTT	CASSQTGYGTDTQYF
TRBV7-9	few	.	TRBJ2-5	TGTGCCAGCAGCCCCAAGACTAGGCTACAAGAGACCCAGTACTTC	CASSPKTRLQETQYF
TRBV7-9	many	TRBD2	TRBJ2-3	TGTGCCAGCAGCCCCGGGGGGGCTTTTACAGATACGCAGTATTTT	CASSPGGAFTDTQYF
TRBV29-1	once	TRBD1	TRBJ2-7	TGCAGCGCCGAAGGGGACAGGGTTGGCGAGCAGTACTTC	CSAEGDRVGEQYF